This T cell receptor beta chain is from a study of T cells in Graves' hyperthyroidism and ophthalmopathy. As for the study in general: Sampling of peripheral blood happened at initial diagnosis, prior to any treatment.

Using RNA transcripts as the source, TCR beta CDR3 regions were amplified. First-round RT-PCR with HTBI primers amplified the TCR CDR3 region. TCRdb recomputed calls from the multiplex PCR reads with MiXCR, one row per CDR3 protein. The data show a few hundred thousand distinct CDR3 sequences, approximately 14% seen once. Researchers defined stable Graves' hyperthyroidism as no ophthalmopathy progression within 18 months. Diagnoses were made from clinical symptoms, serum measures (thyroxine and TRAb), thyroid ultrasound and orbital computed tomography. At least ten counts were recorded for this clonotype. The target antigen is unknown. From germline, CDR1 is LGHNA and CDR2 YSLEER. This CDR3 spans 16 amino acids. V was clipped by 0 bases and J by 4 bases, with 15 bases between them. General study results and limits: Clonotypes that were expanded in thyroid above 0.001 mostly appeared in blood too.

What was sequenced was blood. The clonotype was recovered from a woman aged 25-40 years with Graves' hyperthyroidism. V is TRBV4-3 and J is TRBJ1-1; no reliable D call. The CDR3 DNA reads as TGCGCCAGCAGCCAAGATCCCGGGCAGGTCCCCACTGAAGCTTTCTTT. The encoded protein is CASSQDPGQVPTEAFF.